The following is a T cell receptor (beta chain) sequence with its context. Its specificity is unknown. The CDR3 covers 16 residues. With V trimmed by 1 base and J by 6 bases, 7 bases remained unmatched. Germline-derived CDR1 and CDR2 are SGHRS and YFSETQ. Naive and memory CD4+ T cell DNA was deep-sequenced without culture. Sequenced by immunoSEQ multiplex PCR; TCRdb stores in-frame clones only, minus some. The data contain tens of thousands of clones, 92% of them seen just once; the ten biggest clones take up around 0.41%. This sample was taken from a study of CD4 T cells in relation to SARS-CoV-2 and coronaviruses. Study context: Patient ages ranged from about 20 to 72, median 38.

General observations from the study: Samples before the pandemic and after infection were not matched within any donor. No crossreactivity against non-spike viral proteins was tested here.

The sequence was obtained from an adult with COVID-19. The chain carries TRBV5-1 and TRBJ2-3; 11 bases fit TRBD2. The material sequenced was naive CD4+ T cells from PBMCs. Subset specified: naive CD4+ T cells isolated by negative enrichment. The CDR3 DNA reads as TGCGCCAGCAGCTTGTTTAGCGGGAGGGCCGTTGATACGCAGTATTTT. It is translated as CASSLFSGRAVDTQYF.